Presented here are 11 T cell receptor beta chains from one specimen sequenced in a study of human T cells and chemical hapten exposure. Time point indicated: pre-sensitization, week 0. Treatment in this sample: therapeutic diphenylcyclopropenone sensitization with weekly scalp DPC. TCRdb passed the RACE reads through MiXCR, listing each CDR3 protein once. The profile shows some 360,000 distinct CDR3 sequences, 5.1% of them singletons. The material sequenced was whole blood, taken in connection with sensitization to the hapten diphenylcyclopropenone (DPC). The receptors derive from a woman in her forties or fifties with alopecia areata. Some clones in this sample may be carry-over from other donors' samples.

This clonotype was counted ten times or more. This chain links TRBV3-1 with TRBJ1-6; D remains ambiguous. Deletions cut 3 bases from V and 7 bases from J, with 13 bases between. Germline V gene data show CDR1 as LGHDT and CDR2 as YNNKEL (reference sequence). CDR3 length equals 15 residues. In DNA form, the CDR3 reads TGTGCCAGCAGCCAGAGTGGGCAGGCCAATTCACCCCTCCACTTT. It codes for CASSQSGQANSPLHF.

This clonotype has a count of ten or more. The rearrangement uses TRBV28 and TRBJ1-5; 8 nucleotides match TRBD1. Germline CDR1 MDHEN, CDR2 SYDVKM. This CDR3 is built from 17 residues. The V segment lost 5 bases and the J segment 0 bases; nucleotides outside the gene matches: 9. The CDR3 reads CASSPWTGSLSNQPQHF. CDR3 coding DNA: TGTGCCAGCAGTCCGTGGACAGGGTCTCTTAGCAATCAGCCCCAGCATTTT.

The chain is built from TRBV28 and TRBJ1-3; D might be TRBD1 (6 bases). CDR1 and CDR2 from the germline V gene are MDHEN and SYDVKM. The CDR3 has 15 residues. Trimming left V 5 bases short and J 4 bases short, with 15 bases between. The CDR3 region is CASSLVTGAGNTIYF. Written as DNA, the CDR3 is TGTGCCAGCAGTCTCGTGACAGGAGCGGGAAACACCATATATTTT.

The sample holds many counts of this clonotype. V gene TRBV10-3 combines with J gene TRBJ2-2; no reliable D call. The V end was cut by 4 bases, the J end by 1 base, with 7 bases between. Per the germline V gene, CDR1 is ENHRY and CDR2 is SYGVKD. CDR3 length: 14 residues. CDR3 nucleotides: TGTGCCATCAGTGGGGTTGAGAACACCGGGGAGCTGTTTTTT. Its translation is CAISGVENTGELFF.

This clonotype was observed many times. V is TRBV3-1 and J is TRBJ2-1, with 7 bases lining up with TRBD2. Germline CDR1 is LGHDT and CDR2 is YNNKEL (reference sequence). This CDR3 comprises 13 residues. V dropped 4 bases and J dropped 15; count of bases not matched to a gene: 12. The CDR3: CASSPPGGRASFF. In DNA form, the CDR3 reads TGTGCCAGCAGCCCCCCTGGGGGGAGGGCCTCGTTCTTC.

This clonotype has a count of ten or more. The chain links TRBV12-3 or TRBV12-4 to TRBJ2-1; 10 bases match TRBD2. Trimming took 5 bases from V and 7 from J; bases not matched to a gene: 11. The CDR3 runs 16 residues. CDR3 sequence (DNA): TGTGCCAGCAGTCCAGTAGCGGGGGGCCTTGGTAATGAGCAGTTCTTC. Encoded protein: CASSPVAGGLGNEQFF.

This clonotype appeared many times. This chain links TRBV28 with TRBJ1-1; unclear D gene. The length of the CDR3 is 13 residues. V gave up 8 bases and J gave up 0 bases, with 10 bases separating them. Germline-derived CDR1 and CDR2 are MDHEN and SYDVKM. CDR3 sequence reads: CASEEVMNTEAFF. The CDR3 nucleotides are TGTGCCAGCGAGGAAGTCATGAACACTGAAGCTTTCTTT.

This clonotype was counted at least ten times. V is TRBV12-3 or TRBV12-4 and J is TRBJ2-7, with D perhaps TRBD1 or TRBD2 (5 bases each). Between the trimmed V and J ends, which lost 7 bases and 5 bases, there was a span of 15 bases. This CDR3 contains 13 residues. The CDR3, as DNA: TGTGCCAGCACCCTCAGAGGGGCGCACGAGCAGTACTTC. Translating it yields CASTLRGAHEQYF.

This clonotype has ten or more counts. The rearrangement joins TRBV7-2 to TRBJ2-3, with D possibly TRBD1 on 6 matching bases. The germline CDR1 and CDR2 sequences are SGHTA and FQGNSA. The V and J ends lost 5 bases and 4 bases respectively, with 7 bases between them. This CDR3 contains 12 residues. DNA for the CDR3: TGTGCCAGCAGCAACAGGGCAGATACGCAGTATTTT. Its protein product is CASSNRADTQYF. The whole variable domain, filled in from reference TRBV7-2 and TRBJ2-3, reads GAGVSQSPSNKVTEKGKDVELRCDPISGHTALYWYRQSLGQGLEFLIYFQGNSAPDKSGLPSDRFSAERTGGSVSTLTIQRTQQEDSAVYLCASSNRADTQYFGPGTRLTVL.

This clonotype was recorded at least ten times. V gene TRBV28 combines with J gene TRBJ2-3; D gene unclear. The CDR3 is 12 amino acids. V was trimmed by 4 bases and J by 6 bases, leaving 8 bases between them. Germline V lookup: CDR1 MDHEN, CDR2 SYDVKM. The CDR3 here is CASSSHPDTQYF. CDR3 in DNA: TGTGCCAGCAGTTCCCACCCTGATACGCAGTATTTT.

This clonotype came up many times. The chain recombines TRBV7-9 with TRBJ2-7, with D hard to call. The germline V gene has CDR1 SEHNR and CDR2 FQNEAQ (reference sequence). Trimming cost V 8 bases and J 2 bases, with 7 bases left between them. This CDR3 region has 11 residues. The CDR3 coding sequence is TGTGCCAGCTCTACCGCCTACGAGCAGTACTTC. Translated: CASSTAYEQYF.